Listed below are T cell receptor beta chains from one sample, sequenced in a study of post-analysis software for immune sequencing data. One entry per CDR3 protein results from TCRdb running MiXCR on the PCR reads. The sample has approximately 570,000 distinct CDR3 sequences, around 44% seen once. The specimen was blood. These receptors came from a girl aged 5 to 17 with multiple sclerosis. Both conserved end residues are part of each CDR3. Each record gives: CDR3 protein, V gene.

CASLRAGVSYEQYF TRBV11-2
CSVEGGTPTDEQFF TRBV29-1
CASSLNSGGKETQYF TRBV5-1
CASSRDLQETQYF TRBV5-1
CSVEELLAGQFF TRBV29-1
CASGRGTGATDTQYF TRBV12-3/TRBV12-4
CTSSPSHSGYTF TRBV9
CASSRSTGGLDGYTF TRBV12-3/TRBV12-4
CASRPNRREAFF TRBV6-5
CASSQRLAGGVDTQYF TRBV4-2
CASSPGTLGYEQYF TRBV7-3